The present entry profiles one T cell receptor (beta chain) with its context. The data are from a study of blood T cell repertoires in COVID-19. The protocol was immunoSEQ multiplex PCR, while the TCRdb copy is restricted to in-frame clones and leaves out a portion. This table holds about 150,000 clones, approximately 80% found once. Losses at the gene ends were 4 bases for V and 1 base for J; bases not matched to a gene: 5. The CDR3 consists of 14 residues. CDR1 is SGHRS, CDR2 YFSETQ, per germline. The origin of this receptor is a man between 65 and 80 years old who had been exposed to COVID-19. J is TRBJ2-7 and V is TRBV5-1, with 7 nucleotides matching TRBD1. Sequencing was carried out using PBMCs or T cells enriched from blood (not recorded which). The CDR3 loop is CASSETGFSYEQYF. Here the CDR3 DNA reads TGCGCCAGCAGCGAGACAGGGTTTTCCTACGAGCAGTACTTC. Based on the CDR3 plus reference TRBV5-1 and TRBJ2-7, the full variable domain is KAGVTQTPRYLIKTRGQQVTLSCSPISGHRSVSWYQQTPGQGLQFLFEYFSETQRNKGNFPGRFSGRQFSNSRSEMNVSTLELGDSALYLCASSETGFSYEQYFGPGTRLTVT.